Described below is a single T cell receptor (beta chain) sequence and its context. This clonotype was observed a handful of times. The target of this receptor is not known. A read error may be the cause here, since a much bigger clone is one base away. Library preparation employed RT-PCR. Sequencer: Illumina MiSeq. The public sequencing data were trimmed at Q25 with fastp and processed into clonotypes with MiXCR by TCRdb, which kept only in-frame beta chains. CDR3 protein duplicates are merged, each entry listing the most common genes and DNA. The sample yields about 700,000 distinct CDR3 sequences; approximately 15% were counted once. 3.6% of the sample belongs to the ten largest clones. The CDR3 holds 14 amino acids from the cysteine to the phenylalanine. Solely the CDR3 DNA is kept, with 42 bases framed from the first base. CDR1 is given as SGHRS and CDR2 as YFSETQ, both from the germline V gene. V trim: 4 bases; J trim: 1 base; unmatched bases: 4.

This specimen comes from a study (dated by TCRdb to the mid-2010s). The receptor was derived from a female donor in good health, serving as a healthy control. The sequence joins TRBV5-1 to TRBJ1-1, and 7 junctional nucleotides match TRBD1. The sequencing sample was made of memory CD4+ T cells from blood. The nucleotide sequence is given as TGCGCCAGCAGCCACGGGACAGCGAACACTGAAGCTTTCTTT. Its protein reads: CASSHGTANTEAFF.